One sample yielded the 4 T cell receptor beta chains listed below, sequenced in a study of human T cells and chemical hapten exposure. TCRdb independently ran MiXCR on the RACE reads; one entry per CDR3 protein. The table lists tens of thousands of distinct CDR3 sequences, 3.7% of them singletons, with 5.6% in the top ten. Time point described: healthy volunteer bleed at 6 weeks. Total RNA extraction was carried out from unfractionated whole blood. The sample was whole blood. Source of these receptors: a human donor in good health. Some clones in this sample may be carry-over from other donors' samples.

CDR3 in amino acids: CASSFRQVTSTDTQYF. The CDR3 region has the DNA TGTGCCAGCAGTTTTCGACAGGTCACTAGCACAGATACGCAGTATTTT. V and J are TRBV12-3 or TRBV12-4 and TRBJ2-3; D possibly corresponds to TRBD1 (6 bases). V lost 3 bases and J 0 bases, leaving 13 bases between the germline ends. CDR3 size: 16 residues.

This clonotype was counted ten times or more. The chain has TRBV30 and TRBJ1-5; possible D gene TRBD1, 5 bases. This CDR3 comprises 13 residues. Germline-derived CDR1 and CDR2 are GTSNPN and SVGIG (reference sequence). V was trimmed by 6 bases and J by 5 bases, leaving 14 bases between them. CDR3: CACRRRGDQPQHF. The CDR3, as DNA: TGTGCCTGTCGCCGGAGGGGAGATCAGCCCCAGCATTTT.

The sample holds many counts of this clonotype. The CDR3 sequence is CASSLNGYTF. CDR3 coding DNA: TGTGCCAGCAGTTTGAATGGCTACACCTTC. V gene TRBV12-3 or TRBV12-4 combines with J gene TRBJ1-2, with unresolved D. Trimming took 3 bases from V and 6 from J, leaving 2 bases between them. This CDR3 is built from 10 residues.

CDR3 amino acids: CAISETQGAYGYTF. As DNA, the CDR3 is TGTGCCATCAGTGAGACGCAGGGGGCGTATGGCTACACCTTC. The V and J genes are TRBV10-3 and TRBJ1-2, with 8 bases that match TRBD1. V was pared by 2 bases and J by 5 bases, with 4 bases of the junction left unmatched. The CDR3 length is 14 residues. Germline-derived CDR1 and CDR2 are ENHRY and SYGVKD.